This passage covers 30 T cell receptor beta chains from one sample sequenced in a study of CD8 T cells in ankylosing spondylitis. Each CDR3 protein is one row after TCRdb ran MiXCR on the 5' RACE reads. The sample lists roughly 38,000 distinct CDR3 sequences, about 17% occurring once. The sequenced sample was blood. These receptors were taken from a male donor with ankylosing spondylitis or in good health (not recorded which).

This clonotype turned up a few times. This chain links TRBV4-3 with TRBJ2-1; a possible D gene is TRBD1 (6 bases). Trimming pared 4 bases from V and 10 bases from J, leaving 14 bases between. Germline V gives CDR1 LGHNA, CDR2 YSLEER. The CDR3 covers 13 residues. CDR3 in amino acids: CASSLTQGFEQFF. CDR3 in DNA: TGCGCCAGCAGCCTAACCCAGGGGTTCGAGCAGTTCTTC.

This clonotype has a handful of counts. V gene TRBV14 combines with J gene TRBJ2-7; the match to TRBD1 covers 9 bases. Germline loops: CDR1 SGHDN, CDR2 FVKESK. The V gene end was trimmed by 4 bases and the J gene end by 6 bases; junction bases not matched to a gene: 7. This CDR3 has 14 amino acids. In DNA form, the CDR3 reads TGTGCCAGCAGCCGGGACAGGGTCTACCCCGAGCAGTACTTC. Protein: CASSRDRVYPEQYF.

This clonotype was seen a few times. V usage is TRBV20-1 and J usage is TRBJ2-2; TRBD2 might be the D (6 bases). Germline assignment: CDR1 DFQATT and CDR2 SNEGSKA (reference sequence). The V end lost 6 bases, the J end lost 7 bases, and 12 bases lay between the germline ends. The CDR3 runs 12 residues. The CDR3 spells CSARLGGGELFF. The CDR3 DNA follows: TGCAGTGCACGTTTGGGGGGCGGGGAGCTGTTTTTT.

This clonotype turned up a few times. CDR3 region: CSARIAGNSYEQYF. In DNA form, the CDR3 reads TGCAGTGCTAGAATAGCGGGTAATTCCTACGAGCAGTACTTC. J is TRBJ2-7 and V is TRBV20-1, with 7 bases that match TRBD2. Looked up from germline, CDR1 is DFQATT and CDR2 is SNEGSKA (reference sequence). After removal of 2 bases from V and 1 base from J, the junction contained 5 bases not matched to a gene. The length of the CDR3 is 14 residues.

J is TRBJ1-4 and V is TRBV20-1; possible D gene TRBD1, 5 bases. V lost 6 bases and J 4 bases, leaving 15 bases between the germline ends. The CDR3 contains 14 residues. Germline CDR1 reads DFQATT; CDR2 reads SNEGSKA (reference sequence). The CDR3 loop is CSARTGTNNEKLFF. The CDR3, as DNA: TGCAGTGCCCGCACCGGGACTAATAATGAAAAACTGTTTTTT.

The chain recombines TRBV2 with TRBJ2-7, with D maybe TRBD2 (6 bases). Trimming cost V 1 base and J 6 bases, with 16 bases left between them. Germline V gene data show CDR1 as SNHLY and CDR2 as FYNNEI. The CDR3 has 15 residues. DNA for the CDR3: TGTGCCAGCAGTGAAGATATGGCGGGATTCATCGAGCAGTACTTC. This gives the protein CASSEDMAGFIEQYF.

The genes are TRBV14 and TRBJ1-5; D may be TRBD1 (5 bases). In germline, CDR1 is SGHDN, CDR2 FVKESK. CDR3 length: 13 residues. With 0 bases removed from V and 7 bases from J, the gap between germline ends came to 7 bases. The CDR3 DNA reads as TGTGCCAGCAGCCAAGAAAGGGACCAGCCCCAGCATTTT. Its translation: CASSQERDQPQHF.

This clonotype occurred a few times. This chain connects TRBV20-1 to TRBJ2-7; possibly TRBD2 for D (5 bases). The CDR3 has 15 amino acids. The V gene's germline CDR1 is DFQATT and CDR2 SNEGSKA (reference sequence). V gave up 7 bases and J gave up 3 bases, with 22 bases separating them. The CDR3 is CSVGSRAGGSYEQYV. Here the CDR3 DNA reads TGCAGTGTAGGGTCCCGGGCCGGTGGGAGCTACGAGCAGTACGTC.

V and J are TRBV18 and TRBJ2-7; D not certain. V shed 2 bases and J shed 3 bases, with 5 bases lying between them. Germline CDR1 is KGHSH and CDR2 is LQKENI. The CDR3 extends over 12 amino acids. For the CDR3, the DNA is TGTGCCAGCTCACCATCCGACTACGAGCAGTACTTC. It yields the protein CASSPSDYEQYF.

Sample share makes this clonotype medium-sized. This chain connects TRBV20-1 to TRBJ1-1, with 7 bases identical to TRBD1. This CDR3 has 12 residues. Germline-derived CDR1 and CDR2 are DFQATT and SNEGSKA (reference sequence). V shed 6 bases, J shed 4 bases, and the junction held 5 bases outside the gene matches. CDR3 residues: CSAGQGVTEAFF. The DNA for the CDR3 is TGCAGTGCGGGTCAGGGGGTCACTGAAGCTTTCTTT.

The chain uses TRBV28 and TRBJ1-5; D possibly corresponds to TRBD1 (5 bases). The CDR3 consists of 13 residues. Germline CDR1 is MDHEN and CDR2 is SYDVKM. V was pared by 6 bases and J by 6 bases, with 12 bases between. CDR3 amino acids: CASRGPGGQPQHF. CDR3 DNA: TGTGCCAGCAGAGGTCCCGGGGGTCAGCCCCAGCATTTT. The full variable domain, in which reference TRBV28 and TRBJ1-5 provide the parts outside the CDR3, is DVKVTQSSRYLVKRTGEKVFLECVQDMDHENMFWYRQDPGLGLRLIYFSYDVKMKEKGDIPEGYSVSREKKERFSLILESASTNQTSMYLCASRGPGGQPQHFGDGTRLSIL.

The DNA for the CDR3 is TGCGCCAGCAACCCGGGACAGGGTGCAAATGAGCAGTTCTTC. Its translation is CASNPGQGANEQFF. The rearrangement uses TRBV5-1 and TRBJ2-1; 9 bases agree with TRBD1. In germline, CDR1 is SGHRS, CDR2 YFSETQ. The CDR3 length is 14 residues. The J segment lost 7 bases and the V segment lost 6 bases, leaving 8 bases of the junction unmatched.

J is TRBJ1-4 and V is TRBV12-3 or TRBV12-4; D unclear. The CDR3 sequence is 15 residues long. V was shortened by 4 bases and J by 8 bases, with 17 bases between the two germline ends. The CDR3, as DNA: TGTGCCAGCAGTTCCCCAAACCCCGGGCAGGAAAAACTGTTTTTT. Its translation: CASSSPNPGQEKLFF.

The CDR3 here is CASSWAGGTNTETQYF. The CDR3 DNA is TGTGCCAGCTCCTGGGCGGGAGGAACGAATACGGAGACCCAGTACTTC. The chain has TRBV7-3 and TRBJ2-5; TRBD2 matches at 8 bases. CDR1 is SGHTA and CDR2 is FQGTGA in the germline V gene. Trimming took 8 bases from V and 5 from J; bases not matched to a gene: 16. The CDR3 is made up of 16 amino acids.

This sequence joins TRBV6-2 or TRBV6-3 and TRBJ2-1; 8 positions agree with TRBD2. CDR3 length: 14 amino acids. Germline trimming cut 6 bases from V and 5 bases from J; bases unmatched to any gene: 6. Germline V gene lookup returns CDR1 MNHEY and CDR2 SVGEGT. CDR3 loop: CASSRGLENNEQFF. The CDR3 bases are TGTGCCAGCAGCCGGGGACTAGAGAACAATGAGCAGTTCTTC.

This clonotype has more than one count but fewer than ten. The J gene is TRBJ1-6, the V gene TRBV3-1; no clear D. The CDR3 sequence is 14 residues long. The germline V gene encodes CDR1 LGHDT and CDR2 YNNKEL (reference sequence). Trimming removed 1 base from V and 14 bases from J, with 15 bases in between. The CDR3 DNA reads as TGTGCCAGCAGCCAAGGAGTAGGCCGGTTAGCCCTCCACTTT. It specifies CASSQGVGRLALHF.

This chain links TRBV15 with TRBJ1-1, with D maybe TRBD1 (5 bases). Trimming took 5 bases from V and 5 from J, leaving 12 bases between them. The CDR3 has 13 residues. Germline assignment: CDR1 LNHNV and CDR2 YYDKDF (reference sequence). The CDR3 reads CATSGPRVTEAFF. The CDR3 coding sequence is TGTGCCACCAGCGGTCCCAGGGTGACTGAAGCTTTCTTT.

The rearrangement links TRBV27 to TRBJ2-7; a possible D gene is TRBD1 (5 bases). The CDR3 is 14 residues long. The germline CDR1 and CDR2 sequences are MNHEY and SMNVEV (reference sequence). V was clipped by 5 bases and J by 3 bases, with 14 bases between them. CDR3 sequence (DNA): TGTGCCAGCAGTCCTTTAACAGGAAACTACGAGCAGTACTTC. Translation: CASSPLTGNYEQYF.

In its sample, this clonotype was seen a few times. The V and J genes are TRBV12-3 or TRBV12-4 and TRBJ2-2; unclear D gene. The CDR3 runs 17 residues. The V end lost 0 bases, the J end lost 6 bases, and 17 bases lay between the germline ends. CDR3 residues: CASSLAPAAALAGELFF. The CDR3 nucleotides read TGTGCCAGCAGTTTAGCCCCTGCGGCAGCTCTCGCCGGGGAGCTGTTTTTT.

This clonotype was observed a few times. The V call is TRBV6-5, the J call TRBJ2-2, with D maybe TRBD1 (6 bases). Trimming left V 2 bases short and J 2 bases short, with 12 bases between. Germline lookup yields CDR1 MNHEY and CDR2 SVGAGI. This CDR3 contains 16 residues. CDR3 bases: TGTGCCAGCAGTTACGAAGGGGGTGCAAACACCGGGGAGCTGTTTTTT. It encodes CASSYEGGANTGELFF.

By sample share, this clonotype is medium-sized (0.01 to 0.1%). The rearrangement joins TRBV7-2 to TRBJ2-5; a possible D gene is TRBD2 (5 bases). The CDR3 consists of 12 residues. The V gene lost 4 bases and the J gene lost 5 bases, with 8 bases spanning the gap. Germline-derived CDR1 and CDR2 are SGHTA and FQGNSA. This CDR3 reads CASSSSGETQYF. For the CDR3, the DNA is TGTGCCAGCAGCTCCTCGGGGGAGACCCAGTACTTC.

This clonotype was seen a handful of times. This sequence joins TRBV5-6 and TRBJ2-3; 7 bases are shared with TRBD1. Germline assignment: CDR1 SGHDT and CDR2 YYEEEE. Germline trimming cut 5 bases from V and 7 bases from J; bases unmatched to any gene: 7. CDR3 length equals 13 residues. In DNA form, the CDR3 reads TGTGCCAGCAGGAGACAGGGTGGGAATACGCAGTATTTT. As protein: CASRRQGGNTQYF.

This clonotype has only a few counts. This rearrangement joins TRBV20-1 to TRBJ2-5; D is undetermined. Trimming took off 6 bases at V and 5 bases at J, with 16 bases between the two ends. The CDR3 has 13 amino acids. Germline V gene data show CDR1 as DFQATT and CDR2 as SNEGSKA (reference sequence). DNA of the CDR3: TGCAGTGCCCGGTTCGGCGGTGGGGAGACCCAGTACTTC. It specifies CSARFGGGETQYF.

This clonotype occurred many times. The J gene is TRBJ2-2, the V gene TRBV3-1; 9 nucleotides line up with TRBD1. The CDR3 totals 14 residues. V dropped 8 bases and J dropped 3; count of bases not matched to a gene: 4. Germline lookup yields CDR1 LGHDT and CDR2 YNNKEL (reference sequence). The chain's CDR3 is CASGQGRHTGELFF. CDR3 bases: TGTGCCAGCGGACAGGGGAGACACACCGGGGAGCTGTTTTTT.

This clonotype was counted only a few times. The rearrangement links TRBV20-1 to TRBJ1-5, with TRBD1 matching 7 bases. CDR1 is DFQATT, CDR2 SNEGSKA, per germline (reference sequence). The CDR3 is made up of 14 amino acids. V trimming: 6 bases; J trimming: 6 bases; junction bases outside the gene matches: 11. The CDR3 DNA reads TGCAGTGCACTAGACAGGGTCTTAGGTCAGCCCCAGCATTTT. It yields the protein CSALDRVLGQPQHF.

This chain connects TRBV28 to TRBJ2-3; TRBD2 might be the D (5 bases). Germline CDR1 and CDR2: MDHEN and SYDVKM. The CDR3 runs 15 residues. The ends were cut back, 2 bases at V and 0 bases at J, with 9 bases in the middle. The CDR3 DNA follows: TGTGCCAGCAGTTTAAATCAGCGGAGCACAGATACGCAGTATTTT. Encoded protein: CASSLNQRSTDTQYF.

The chain employs TRBV6-1 and TRBJ2-5; 7 bases fit TRBD1. The CDR3 runs to 16 residues. Germline V gene lookup returns CDR1 MNHNS and CDR2 SASEGT. V was clipped by 2 bases and J by 2 bases; unmatched bases: 8. CDR3 sequence reads: CASSEHWGQQQETQYF. Here the CDR3 DNA reads TGTGCCAGCAGTGAACATTGGGGACAGCAACAAGAGACCCAGTACTTC.

The V gene is TRBV20-1, the J gene TRBJ1-6, with TRBD1 matching 12 bases. V shed 6 bases and J 10 bases; nucleotides not matched to a gene: 4. CDR3 length: 13 residues. Per the germline V gene, CDR1 is DFQATT and CDR2 is SNEGSKA (reference sequence). The CDR3 loop is CSARDRGLSPLHF. DNA of the CDR3: TGCAGTGCCAGGGACAGGGGGCTCTCACCCCTCCACTTT.

This chain joins TRBV6-1 and TRBJ2-1; no reliable D call. Between the trimmed V and J ends, which lost 0 bases and 9 bases, there was a span of 15 bases. CDR1 MNHNS and CDR2 SASEGT come from the germline V gene. There are 15 residues in the CDR3. The CDR3 here is CASSEAFGPSGEQFF. CDR3 in DNA: TGTGCCAGCAGTGAAGCATTTGGACCGTCTGGTGAGCAGTTCTTC.

The gene calls are TRBV12-3 or TRBV12-4 and TRBJ2-2; TRBD2 is a possible D gene (7 bases). Deletions cut 6 bases from V and 4 bases from J, with 12 bases between. The CDR3 has 14 residues. In nucleotides, the CDR3 is TGTGCCAGCAGGGCGGCGGGGGCCACCGGGGAGCTGTTTTTT. This sequence encodes CASRAAGATGELFF.